Presented here are 9 T cell receptor beta chains from one specimen sequenced in a study of T cell responses to AZD1222 COVID-19 vaccine. The table came from immunoSEQ multiplex PCR; TCRdb's copy has only in-frame clones and leaves some out. Of approximately 160,000 clones in the sample, 70% to 90% were seen once. Material: peripheral blood, obtained on day 0 of AZD1222 vaccination. The receptors here all came from an adult in good health.

This clone was detected only once. The CDR3 coding sequence is TGTGCCAGCAGCCCCGGGACAGTTGAGACCCAGTACTTC. Translating gives CASSPGTVETQYF. The J gene is TRBJ2-5, the V gene TRBV13, with 7 bases lining up with TRBD1. The germline V gene encodes CDR1 PRHDT and CDR2 FYEKMQ (reference sequence). The V and J ends lost 5 bases and 5 bases, in that order; junction bases with no gene match: 5. The CDR3 consists of 13 residues.

The chain carries TRBV11-2 and TRBJ2-3, with 7 bases lining up with TRBD2. CDR3 length: 15 residues. CDR1 SGHAT and CDR2 FQNNGV come from the germline V gene. J was trimmed by 3 bases and V by 3 bases; bases with no gene match: 6. The CDR3 sequence is CASSFNGRKTDTQYF. CDR3 nucleotides: TGTGCCAGCAGCTTCAACGGGAGGAAAACAGATACGCAGTATTTT.

The chain couples TRBV5-1 to TRBJ2-5; TRBD2 agrees at 11 bases. The CDR3 contains 16 residues. Trimming removed 4 bases from V and 0 bases from J; junction bases left unmatched: 5. Germline assignment: CDR1 SGHRS and CDR2 YFSETQ. Written as DNA, the CDR3 is TGCGCCAGCAGCAGTAGCGGGAGGGCCGACCAAGAGACCCAGTACTTC. Translating gives CASSSSGRADQETQYF.

The J gene is TRBJ2-7, the V gene TRBV6-5; 7 bases fit TRBD2. The V gene's germline CDR1 is MNHEY and CDR2 SVGAGI. This CDR3 comprises 15 residues. V was pared by 8 bases and J by 3 bases, with 13 bases of the junction left unmatched. The CDR3 nucleotides read TGTGCCAGCCGGGGGGACCGAGGATTTAGCTACGAGCAGTACTTC. Its protein is CASRGDRGFSYEQYF.

V usage is TRBV6-5 and J usage is TRBJ2-5; no clear D gene. The germline CDR1 and CDR2 sequences are MNHEY and SVGAGI. Trimming shortened V by 2 bases and J by 2 bases, and 3 bases separated the two germline ends. This CDR3 comprises 12 residues. The CDR3 region is CASSYGQETQYF. In DNA, the CDR3 is TGTGCCAGCAGTTACGGTCAAGAGACCCAGTACTTC.

This rearrangement joins TRBV19 to TRBJ2-3, with 8 bases fitting TRBD1. The CDR3 has 15 amino acids. The J segment lost 3 bases and the V segment lost 6 bases, leaving 8 bases of the junction unmatched. The germline CDR1 and CDR2 sequences are LNHDA and SQIVND (reference sequence). The CDR3 DNA reads as TGTGCCAGTAGCTCGGGACAGGTGAGGACAGATACGCAGTATTTT. As protein: CASSSGQVRTDTQYF.

The genes are TRBV3-1 (or the pseudogene TRBV3-2) and TRBJ2-2; D remains unclear. V was cut by 1 base and J by 0 bases, with 6 bases left in between. Per germline, CDR1 LGHDT and CDR2 YNNKEL (reference sequence). The CDR3 length is 15 residues. The CDR3 coding sequence is TGTGCCAGCAGCCAAGCAACAGCGAACACCGGGGAGCTGTTTTTT. Its translation is CASSQATANTGELFF.

The chain uses TRBV2 and TRBJ1-5; a possible D gene is TRBD1 (6 bases). CDR1 is SNHLY and CDR2 is FYNNEI in the germline V gene. CDR3 length equals 16 residues. Trimming left V 8 bases short and J 2 bases short, with 19 bases between. Here the CDR3 DNA reads TGTGCCAGCCGGAGAGGGGGGGAGGTCGGCAATCAGCCCCAGCATTTT. Translated, it gives CASRRGGEVGNQPQHF.

In nucleotides, the CDR3 is TGCGCCAGCAGCCCGGACAGGTGGACTGAAGCTTTCTTT. It translates to CASSPDRWTEAFF. The chain uses TRBV4-3 and TRBJ1-1, with 7 bases fitting TRBD1. Germline V gene lookup returns CDR1 LGHNA and CDR2 YSLEER. V lost 4 bases, J lost 5 bases, and 4 bases stayed unmatched. The CDR3 has 13 amino acids.